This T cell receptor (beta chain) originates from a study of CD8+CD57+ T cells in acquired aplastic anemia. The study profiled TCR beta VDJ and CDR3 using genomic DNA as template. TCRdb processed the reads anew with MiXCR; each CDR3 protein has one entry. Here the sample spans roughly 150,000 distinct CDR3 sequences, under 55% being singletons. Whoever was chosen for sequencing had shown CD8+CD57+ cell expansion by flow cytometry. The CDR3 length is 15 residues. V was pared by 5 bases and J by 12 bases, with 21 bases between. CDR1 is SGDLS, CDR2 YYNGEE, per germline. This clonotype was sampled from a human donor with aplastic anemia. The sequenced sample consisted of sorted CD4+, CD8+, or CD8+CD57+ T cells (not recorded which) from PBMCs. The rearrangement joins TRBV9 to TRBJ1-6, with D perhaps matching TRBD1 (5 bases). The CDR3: CASSARSDSLEPLHF. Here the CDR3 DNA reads TGTGCCAGCAGTGCGCGTAGTGACAGCCTCGAACCCCTCCACTTT. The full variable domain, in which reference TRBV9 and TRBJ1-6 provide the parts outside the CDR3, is DSGVTQTPKHLITATGQRVTLRCSPRSGDLSVYWYQQSLDQGLQFLIQYYNGEERAKGNILERFSAQQFPDLHSELNLSSLELGDSALYFCASSARSDSLEPLHFGNGTRLTVT.